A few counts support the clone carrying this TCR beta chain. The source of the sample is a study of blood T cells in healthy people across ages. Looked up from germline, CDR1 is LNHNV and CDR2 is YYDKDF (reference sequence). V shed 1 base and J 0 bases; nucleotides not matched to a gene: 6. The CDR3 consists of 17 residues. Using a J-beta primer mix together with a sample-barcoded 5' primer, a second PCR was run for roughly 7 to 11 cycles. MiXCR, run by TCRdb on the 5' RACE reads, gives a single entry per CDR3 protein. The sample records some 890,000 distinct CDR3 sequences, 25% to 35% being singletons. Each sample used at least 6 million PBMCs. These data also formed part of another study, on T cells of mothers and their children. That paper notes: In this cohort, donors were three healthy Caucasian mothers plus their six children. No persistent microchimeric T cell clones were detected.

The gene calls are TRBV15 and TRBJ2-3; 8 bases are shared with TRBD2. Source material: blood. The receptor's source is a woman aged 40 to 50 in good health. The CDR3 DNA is TGTGCCACCAGCAGAGGAACTAGCGGTTCTAGCACAGATACGCAGTATTTT. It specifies CATSRGTSGSSTDTQYF. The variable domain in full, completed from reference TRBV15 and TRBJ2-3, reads DAMVIQNPRYQVTQFGKPVTLSCSQTLNHNVMYWYQQKSSQAPKLLFHYYDKDFNNEADTPDNFQSRRPNTSFCFLDIRSPGLGDTAMYLCATSRGTSGSSTDTQYFGPGTRLTVL.